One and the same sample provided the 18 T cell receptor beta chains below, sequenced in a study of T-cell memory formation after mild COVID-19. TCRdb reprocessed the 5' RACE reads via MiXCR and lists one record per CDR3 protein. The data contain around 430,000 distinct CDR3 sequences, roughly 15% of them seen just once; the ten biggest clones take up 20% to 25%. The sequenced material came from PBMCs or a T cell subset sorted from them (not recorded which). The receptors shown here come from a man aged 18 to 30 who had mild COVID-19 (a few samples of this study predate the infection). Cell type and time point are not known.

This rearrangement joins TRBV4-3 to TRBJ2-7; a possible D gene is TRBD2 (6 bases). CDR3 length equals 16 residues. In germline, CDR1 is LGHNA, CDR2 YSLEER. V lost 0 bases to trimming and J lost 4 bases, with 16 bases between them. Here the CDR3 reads CASSQEGRGATYEQYV. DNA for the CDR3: TGCGCCAGCAGCCAAGAGGGACGCGGGGCAACTTACGAGCAGTACGTC.

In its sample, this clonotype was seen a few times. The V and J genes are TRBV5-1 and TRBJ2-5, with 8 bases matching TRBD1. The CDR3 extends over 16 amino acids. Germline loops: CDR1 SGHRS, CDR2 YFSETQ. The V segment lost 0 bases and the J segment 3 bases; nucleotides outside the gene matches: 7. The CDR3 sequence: CASSLAAGGLKETQYF. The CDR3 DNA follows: TGCGCCAGCAGCTTGGCGGCAGGGGGCCTCAAAGAGACCCAGTACTTC.

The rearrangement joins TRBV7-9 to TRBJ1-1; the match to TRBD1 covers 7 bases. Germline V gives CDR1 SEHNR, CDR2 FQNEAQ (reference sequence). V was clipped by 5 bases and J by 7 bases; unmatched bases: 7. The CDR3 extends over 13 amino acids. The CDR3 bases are TGTGCCAGCAGCCCCATCAGGGGGGTTGAAGCTTTCTTT. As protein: CASSPIRGVEAFF.

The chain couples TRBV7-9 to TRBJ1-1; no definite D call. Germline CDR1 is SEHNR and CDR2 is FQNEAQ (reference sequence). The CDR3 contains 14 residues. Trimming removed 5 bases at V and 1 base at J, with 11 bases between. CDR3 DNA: TGTGCCAGCAGCCCCGTTCTAGGGAACACTGAAGCTTTCTTT. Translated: CASSPVLGNTEAFF.

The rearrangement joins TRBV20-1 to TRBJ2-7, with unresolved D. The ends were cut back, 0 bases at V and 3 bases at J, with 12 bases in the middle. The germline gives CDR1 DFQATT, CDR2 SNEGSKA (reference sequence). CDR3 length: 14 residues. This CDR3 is CSAREAIGRYEQYF. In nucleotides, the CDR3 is TGCAGTGCTAGAGAGGCTATAGGCCGCTACGAGCAGTACTTC.

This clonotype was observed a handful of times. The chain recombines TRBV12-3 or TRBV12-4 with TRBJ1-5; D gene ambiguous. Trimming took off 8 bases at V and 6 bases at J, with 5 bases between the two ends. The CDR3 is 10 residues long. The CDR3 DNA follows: TGTGCCAGCGGTATTCAGCCCCAGCATTTT. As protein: CASGIQPQHF.

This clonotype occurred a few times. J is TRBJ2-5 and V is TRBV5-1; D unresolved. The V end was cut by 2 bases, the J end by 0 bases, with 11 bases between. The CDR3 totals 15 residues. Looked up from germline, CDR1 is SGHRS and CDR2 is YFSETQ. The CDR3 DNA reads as TGCGCCAGCAGCTTCTTTGGGCAAGACCAAGAGACCCAGTACTTC. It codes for CASSFFGQDQETQYF.

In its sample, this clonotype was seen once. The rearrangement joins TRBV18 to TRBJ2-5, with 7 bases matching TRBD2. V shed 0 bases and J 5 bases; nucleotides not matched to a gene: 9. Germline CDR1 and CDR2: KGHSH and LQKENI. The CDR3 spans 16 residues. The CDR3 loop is CASSPPWSGDKETQYF. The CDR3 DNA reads TGTGCCAGCTCACCACCGTGGAGCGGGGATAAGGAGACCCAGTACTTC.

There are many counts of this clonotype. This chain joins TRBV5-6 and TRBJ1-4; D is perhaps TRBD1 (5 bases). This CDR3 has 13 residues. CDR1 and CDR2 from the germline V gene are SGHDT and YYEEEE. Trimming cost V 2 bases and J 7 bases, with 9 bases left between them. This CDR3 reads CASSFDRSEKLFF. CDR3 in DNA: TGTGCCAGCAGCTTCGACAGATCTGAAAAACTGTTTTTT. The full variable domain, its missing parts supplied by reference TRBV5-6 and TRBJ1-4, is DAGVTQSPTHLIKTRGQQVTLRCSPKSGHDTVSWYQQALGQGPQFIFQYYEEEERQRGNFPDRFSGHQFPNYSSELNVNALLLGDSALYLCASSFDRSEKLFFGSGTQLSVL.

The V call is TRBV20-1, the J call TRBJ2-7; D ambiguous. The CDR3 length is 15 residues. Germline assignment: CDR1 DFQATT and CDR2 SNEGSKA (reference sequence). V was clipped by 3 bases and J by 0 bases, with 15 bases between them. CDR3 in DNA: TGCAGTGCTAGGGACCGGGTCCAGAGCTCCTACGAGCAGTACGTC. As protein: CSARDRVQSSYEQYV.

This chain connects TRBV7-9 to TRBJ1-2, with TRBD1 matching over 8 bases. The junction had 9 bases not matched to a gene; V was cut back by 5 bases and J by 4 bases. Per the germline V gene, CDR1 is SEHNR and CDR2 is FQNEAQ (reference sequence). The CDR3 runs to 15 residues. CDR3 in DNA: TGTGCCAGCAGCGAGAGCGCAGGGGGCGGCTATGGCTACACCTTC. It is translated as CASSESAGGGYGYTF.

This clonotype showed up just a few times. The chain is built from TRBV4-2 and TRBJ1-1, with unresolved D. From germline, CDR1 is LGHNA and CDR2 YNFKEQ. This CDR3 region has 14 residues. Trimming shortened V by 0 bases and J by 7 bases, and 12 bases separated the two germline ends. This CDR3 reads CASSQDPGSGEAFF. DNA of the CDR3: TGTGCCAGCAGCCAAGATCCGGGATCGGGTGAAGCTTTCTTT.

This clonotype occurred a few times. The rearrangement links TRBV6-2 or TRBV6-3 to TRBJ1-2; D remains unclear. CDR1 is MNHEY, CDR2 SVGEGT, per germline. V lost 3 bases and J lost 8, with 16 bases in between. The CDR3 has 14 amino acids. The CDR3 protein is CASSYSSEIGGYTF. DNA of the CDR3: TGTGCCAGCAGTTATTCCTCGGAGATCGGCGGCTACACCTTC.

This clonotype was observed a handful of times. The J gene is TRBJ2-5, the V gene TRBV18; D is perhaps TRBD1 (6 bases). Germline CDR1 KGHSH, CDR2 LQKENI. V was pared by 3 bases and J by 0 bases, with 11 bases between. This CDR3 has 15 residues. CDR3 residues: CASSPSDRNQETQYF. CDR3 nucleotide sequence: TGTGCCAGCTCACCTTCAGACAGGAACCAAGAGACCCAGTACTTC.

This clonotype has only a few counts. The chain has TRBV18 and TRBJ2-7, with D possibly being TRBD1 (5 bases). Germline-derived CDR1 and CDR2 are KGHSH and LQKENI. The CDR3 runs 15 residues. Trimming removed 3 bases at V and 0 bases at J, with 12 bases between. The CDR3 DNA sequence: TGTGCCAGCTCACCGACGACAGCGCTCTCCTACGAGCAGTACGTC. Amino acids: CASSPTTALSYEQYV.

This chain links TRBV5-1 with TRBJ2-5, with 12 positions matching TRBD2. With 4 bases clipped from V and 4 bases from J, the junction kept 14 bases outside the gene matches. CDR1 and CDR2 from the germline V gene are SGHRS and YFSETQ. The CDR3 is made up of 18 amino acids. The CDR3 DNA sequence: TGCGCCAGCAGCATAGAACGCGGGACTAGCGGGTTAGGAGAGACCCAGTACTTC. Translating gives CASSIERGTSGLGETQYF.

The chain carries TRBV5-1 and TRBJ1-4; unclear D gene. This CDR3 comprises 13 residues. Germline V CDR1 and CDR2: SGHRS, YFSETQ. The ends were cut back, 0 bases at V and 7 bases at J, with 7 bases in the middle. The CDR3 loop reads CASSLERSEKLFF. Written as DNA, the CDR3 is TGCGCCAGCAGCTTGGAAAGGTCTGAAAAACTGTTTTTT.

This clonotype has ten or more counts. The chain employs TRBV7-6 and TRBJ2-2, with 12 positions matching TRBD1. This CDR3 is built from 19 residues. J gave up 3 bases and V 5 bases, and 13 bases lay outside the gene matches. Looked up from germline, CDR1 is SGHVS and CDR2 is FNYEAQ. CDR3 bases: TGTGCCAGCAGCGACCGGGACAGGGGGCCCATTGGGGACACCGGGGAGCTGTTTTTT. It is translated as CASSDRDRGPIGDTGELFF.